What follows describes a single T cell receptor (beta chain). The antigen is not known. These data belong to a study of cytomegalovirus exposure and HLA in healthy donors. Findings and caveats of the study: The study assumed roughly uniform donor sequencing depth for presence/absence analyses. Per published accounts, TCR beta sequences correctly predicted the HLA-A and HLA-B alleles of most subjects. Most sequenced TCRs were rare (though some public TCRs occurred in many donors).

The CDR3 sequence is 11 residues long. The PCR used 60 Vbeta and 13 Jbeta primers. The table came from immunoSEQ multiplex PCR; TCRdb's copy has only in-frame clones and leaves some out. The data contain over 90,000 clones, 75% to 85% of them seen just once; the ten biggest clones take up 10%. This chain uses TRBV21-1 with TRBJ2-5; the D call TRBD2 from the table was never checked on the DNA. TRBV21-1 is an annotated pseudogene. Material for sequencing was PBMCs. The origin of this receptor is a woman aged 18-29 years in good health and CMV-seropositive. CDR3 sequence: CASSNGETQYF. The CDR3 DNA reads TGTGCCAGCAGCAACGGAGAGACCCAGTACTTC.